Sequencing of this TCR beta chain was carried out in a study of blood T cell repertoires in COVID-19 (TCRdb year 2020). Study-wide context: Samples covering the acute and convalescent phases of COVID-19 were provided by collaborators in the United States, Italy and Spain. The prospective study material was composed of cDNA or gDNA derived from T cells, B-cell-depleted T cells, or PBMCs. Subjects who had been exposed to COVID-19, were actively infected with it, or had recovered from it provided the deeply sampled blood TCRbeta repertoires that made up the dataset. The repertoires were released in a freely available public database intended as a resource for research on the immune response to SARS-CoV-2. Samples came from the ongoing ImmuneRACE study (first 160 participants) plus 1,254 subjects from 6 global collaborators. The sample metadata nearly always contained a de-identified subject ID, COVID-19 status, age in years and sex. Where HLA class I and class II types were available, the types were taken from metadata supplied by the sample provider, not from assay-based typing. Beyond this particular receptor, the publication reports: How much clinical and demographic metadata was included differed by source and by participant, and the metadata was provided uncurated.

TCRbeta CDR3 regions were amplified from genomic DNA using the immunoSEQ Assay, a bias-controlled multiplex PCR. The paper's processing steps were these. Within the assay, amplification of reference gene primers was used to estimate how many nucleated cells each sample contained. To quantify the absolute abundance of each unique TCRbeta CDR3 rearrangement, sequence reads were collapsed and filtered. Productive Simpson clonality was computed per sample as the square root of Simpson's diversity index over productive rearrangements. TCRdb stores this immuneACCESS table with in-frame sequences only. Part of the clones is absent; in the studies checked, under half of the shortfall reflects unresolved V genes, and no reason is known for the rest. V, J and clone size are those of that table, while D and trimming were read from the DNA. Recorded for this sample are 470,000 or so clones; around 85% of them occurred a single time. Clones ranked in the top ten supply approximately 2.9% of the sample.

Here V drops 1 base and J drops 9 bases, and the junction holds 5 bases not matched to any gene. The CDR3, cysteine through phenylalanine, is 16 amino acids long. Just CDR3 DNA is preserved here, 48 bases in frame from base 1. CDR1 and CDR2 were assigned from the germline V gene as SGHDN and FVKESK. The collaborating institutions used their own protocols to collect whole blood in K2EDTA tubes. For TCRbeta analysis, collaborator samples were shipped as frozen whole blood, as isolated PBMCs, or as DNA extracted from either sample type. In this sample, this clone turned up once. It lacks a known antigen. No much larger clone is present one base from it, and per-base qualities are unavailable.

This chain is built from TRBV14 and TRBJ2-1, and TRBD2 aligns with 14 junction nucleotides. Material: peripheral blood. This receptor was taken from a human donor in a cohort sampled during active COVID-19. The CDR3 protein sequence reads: CASSQVGLAGAGEQFF. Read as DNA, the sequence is TGTGCCAGCAGCCAAGTGGGACTAGCGGGAGCCGGTGAGCAGTTCTTC.